One and the same sample provided the 13 T cell receptor beta chains below, sequenced in a study of control samples from healthy donors and cancer patients. Clones were sequenced by immunoSEQ multiplex PCR, and TCRdb holds only the in-frame ones, with some missing. The sample shows some 100,000 clones, over 60% of them seen only once. Sequenced: blood. Receptors originate from a woman aged 25 to 39 in good health.

The J gene is TRBJ1-2, the V gene TRBV5-8; D unresolved. V was shortened by 1 base and J by 0 bases, with 10 bases between the two germline ends. Germline V gives CDR1 SGHTS, CDR2 YDEGEE. This CDR3 has 15 amino acids. CDR3 region: CASSLSQQANYGYTF. DNA of the CDR3: TGTGCCAGCAGCTTGTCCCAGCAAGCTAACTATGGCTACACCTTC.

The V gene is TRBV6-5, the J gene TRBJ1-6; 9 nucleotides line up with TRBD1. V was pared by 6 bases and J by 10 bases, with 7 bases of the junction left unmatched. The germline V gene has CDR1 MNHEY and CDR2 SVGAGI. This CDR3 has 14 residues. The CDR3 nucleotides are TGTGCCAGCAGAATTACAGGGGGCATCTCACCCCTCCACTTT. Protein sequence: CASRITGGISPLHF.

The J gene is TRBJ1-4, the V gene TRBV7-8, with 9 bases aligning to TRBD1. J gave up 8 bases and V 2 bases, and 9 bases lay outside the gene matches. CDR1 and CDR2 from the germline V gene are SGHVS and FQNEAQ. The CDR3 is 16 residues long. The CDR3 is CASSLRRGTGYEKLFF. For the CDR3, the DNA is TGTGCCAGCAGCTTAAGGCGGGGGACAGGGTACGAAAAACTGTTTTTT.

The rearrangement links TRBV19 to TRBJ2-6; the D is unclear. This CDR3 has 16 amino acids. Trimming stripped 4 bases from V and 2 bases from J, with 12 bases between. Germline lookup yields CDR1 LNHDA and CDR2 SQIVND (reference sequence). This CDR3 reads CASSTSDKPGANVLTF. The CDR3 DNA is TGTGCCAGTAGTACCTCTGACAAGCCTGGGGCCAACGTCCTGACTTTC.

DNA of the CDR3: TGTGCCAGCAGCTCACTTAATAGGTTCAGAAATCTTGGCTACACCTTC. Translated: CASSSLNRFRNLGYTF. The genes are TRBV7-2 and TRBJ1-2; D gene uncertain. The germline V gene encodes CDR1 SGHTA and CDR2 FQGNSA. Trimming removed 4 bases at V and 7 bases at J, with 22 bases between. The CDR3 runs to 16 residues.

The chain joins TRBV5-1 to TRBJ2-7, with D unresolved. Per germline, CDR1 SGHRS and CDR2 YFSETQ. The CDR3 totals 14 residues. The V end was cut by 5 bases, the J end by 0 bases, with 12 bases between. The CDR3 DNA is TGCGCCAGCAGACCGGGTGGTGACTCCTACGAGCAGTACTTC. Translation: CASRPGGDSYEQYF.

This rearrangement joins TRBV4-2 to TRBJ2-3; no reliable D call. Deletions cut 2 bases from V and 0 bases from J, with 15 bases between. Germline CDR1 and CDR2: LGHNA and YNFKEQ. The CDR3 has 17 residues. CDR3 bases: TGTGCCAGCAGCCAAAGCCTTGAAGGTCCTAGCACAGATACGCAGTATTTT. Protein: CASSQSLEGPSTDTQYF.

This clone was counted between two and nine times. V usage is TRBV6-2 or TRBV6-3 and J usage is TRBJ1-5, with D possibly matching TRBD1 (6 bases). This CDR3 contains 17 residues. Germline values: CDR1 MNHEY, CDR2 SVGEGT. Trimming took 0 bases from V and 7 from J, leaving 19 bases between them. CDR3: CASSYSLGQPKEQPQHF. CDR3 nucleotide sequence: TGTGCCAGCAGTTACTCCCTTGGACAGCCGAAGGAGCAGCCCCAGCATTTT.

The chain carries TRBV9 and TRBJ1-1; weak D call: TRBD1 (6 bases). Trimming stripped 5 bases from V and 7 bases from J, with 12 bases between. The CDR3 extends over 12 amino acids. Per the germline V gene, CDR1 is SGDLS and CDR2 is YYNGEE. CDR3 region: CASSQGRGEAFF. In nucleotides, the CDR3 is TGTGCCAGCAGTCAGGGGCGGGGTGAAGCTTTCTTT.

J is TRBJ2-7 and V is TRBV5-1; the D gene is possibly TRBD1 (6 bases). This CDR3 region has 14 residues. V gave up 6 bases and J gave up 0 bases, with 13 bases separating them. The germline V gene has CDR1 SGHRS and CDR2 YFSETQ. The CDR3 region has the DNA TGCGCCAGCAAACGGGCAGGGGACTCCTACGAGCAGTACTTC. Protein product: CASKRAGDSYEQYF.

The chain couples TRBV25-1 to TRBJ2-7, with D maybe TRBD1 (6 bases). V lost 4 bases and J lost 3, with 19 bases in between. CDR1 MGHDK and CDR2 SYGVNS come from the germline V gene. The CDR3 runs to 16 residues. The chain's CDR3 is CASSASPGGLNYEQYF. DNA for the CDR3: TGTGCCAGCAGTGCCTCTCCTGGGGGCTTAAACTACGAGCAGTACTTC.

This clone was seen only once. At one of its ends the junction is not consistent with the germline gene, which may arise from a read error. V usage is TRBV30 and J usage is TRBJ2-2; D may be TRBD1 or TRBD2 (6 bases each). The CDR3 covers 15 residues. The V gene's germline CDR1 is GTSNPN and CDR2 SVGIG (reference sequence). CDR3 coding DNA: TGTGCGTGGAGGTGGGGGGCGGTGAACACCGGGGAGCTGTTTTTT. This sequence encodes CAWRWGAVNTGELFF.

This clone was counted a few times. This chain links TRBV24-1 with TRBJ2-6; D ambiguous. Trimming removed 3 bases at V and 4 bases at J, with 9 bases between. Germline CDR1 reads KGHDR; CDR2 reads SFDVKD. The CDR3 has 15 residues. The CDR3 spells CATSDNSLGANVLTF. CDR3 sequence (DNA): TGTGCCACCAGTGATAACAGCCTAGGGGCCAACGTCCTGACTTTC.